This entry concerns a single T cell receptor beta chain. The data derive from a study of blood T cell repertoires in COVID-19. Assay: immunoSEQ multiplex PCR; the TCRdb copy retains only in-frame clones and omits some. The table has under 200,000 clones, 70% to 90% seen once; the top ten hold around 23%. Germline V gives CDR1 MGHRA, CDR2 YSYEKL. V was cut by 5 bases and J by 6 bases, with 14 bases left in between. This CDR3 is 14 amino acids long. The receptor comes from a woman aged 40 to 50 in a cohort exposed to, infected with or recovered from COVID-19 (not recorded which). This chain joins TRBV4-1 and TRBJ2-1; D perhaps matches TRBD2 (6 bases). Material: PBMCs or T cells enriched from blood (not recorded which). The CDR3 reads CASSEDPRGNEQFF. CDR3 sequence (DNA): TGCGCCAGCAGCGAGGACCCGCGGGGCAATGAGCAGTTCTTC.